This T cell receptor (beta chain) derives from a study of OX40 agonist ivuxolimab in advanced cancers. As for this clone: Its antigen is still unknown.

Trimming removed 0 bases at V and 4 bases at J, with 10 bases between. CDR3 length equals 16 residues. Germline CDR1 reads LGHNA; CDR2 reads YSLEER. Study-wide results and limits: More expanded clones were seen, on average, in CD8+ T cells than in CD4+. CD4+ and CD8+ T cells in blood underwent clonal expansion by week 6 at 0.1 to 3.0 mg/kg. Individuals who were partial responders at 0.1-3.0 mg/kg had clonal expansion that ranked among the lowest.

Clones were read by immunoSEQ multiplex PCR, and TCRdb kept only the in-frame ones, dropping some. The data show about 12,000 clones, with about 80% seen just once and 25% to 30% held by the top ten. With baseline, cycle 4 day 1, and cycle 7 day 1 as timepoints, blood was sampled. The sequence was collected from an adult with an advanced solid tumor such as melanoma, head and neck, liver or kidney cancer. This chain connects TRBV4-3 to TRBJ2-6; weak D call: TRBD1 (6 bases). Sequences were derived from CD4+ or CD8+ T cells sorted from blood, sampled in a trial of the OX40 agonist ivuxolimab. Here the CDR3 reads CASSQDPGVGANVLTF. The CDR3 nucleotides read TGCGCCAGCAGCCAAGACCCAGGGGTGGGGGCCAACGTCCTGACTTTC.